The clone carrying this T cell receptor beta chain was recorded at least ten times. The sample is drawn from a study of low-dose radiotherapy and immunotherapy resistance in tumors. In the study overall: A total of 13 Gy over 26 weeks was given to Cohort 2 as 1 Gy per fraction every two weeks.

V dropped 0 bases and J dropped 7 bases, with 15 bases sitting between them. CDR3 length: 15 residues. Germline CDR1 and CDR2: DFQATT and SNEGSKA (reference sequence). Specified time point: after trial treatment. Described treatment: LDRT plus nivolumab, ipilimumab, low-dose cyclophosphamide and aspirin (RACIN trial). TCR amplification used roughly 18 PCR cycles, a constant-region primer and a V-primer adapter. TCRdb ran MiXCR on the reads and lists one entry per CDR3 protein. The sample lists tens of thousands of distinct CDR3 sequences, roughly 31% seen once, with over 7% in the top ten. The chain couples TRBV20-1 to TRBJ2-2, with D perhaps TRBD1 (6 bases). The sequenced sample was PBMCs, obtained after low-dose radiotherapy plus immunotherapy. The TCR sequence derives from a male donor with rectosigmoid adenocarcinoma. The CDR3 DNA follows: TGCAGTGCTAGAGATTTCGGACAGTTCAACGGGGAGCTGTTTTTT. Protein product: CSARDFGQFNGELFF.